The 5 T cell receptor beta chains given below trace back to one sample, sequenced in a study of OX40 agonist ivuxolimab in advanced cancers. Generated by immunoSEQ multiplex PCR, the TCRdb table keeps only in-frame clones and is missing some. Here the sample spans tens of thousands of clones, 75% to 95% being singletons. The material sequenced was CD4+ or CD8+ T cells sorted from blood, taken in a trial of the OX40 agonist ivuxolimab. The receptors were sampled from an adult with an advanced solid tumor such as melanoma, head and neck, liver or kidney cancer.

The chain recombines TRBV6-1 with TRBJ2-5; 7 nucleotides agree with TRBD2. CDR3 length equals 14 residues. The J segment lost 5 bases and the V segment lost 0 bases, leaving 3 bases of the junction unmatched. Germline V gives CDR1 MNHNS, CDR2 SASEGT. This CDR3 reads CASSEAGGWETQYF. For the CDR3, the DNA is TGTGCCAGCAGTGAAGCGGGGGGGTGGGAGACCCAGTACTTC.

This clone came up a few times. The CDR3 region is CASSRSTDTQYF. CDR3 bases: TGTGCCAGCAGCCGGAGCACAGATACGCAGTATTTT. This rearrangement joins TRBV28 to TRBJ2-3; D gene unclear. The CDR3 covers 12 residues. Trimming took off 6 bases at V and 0 bases at J, with 4 bases between the two ends. The germline V gene encodes CDR1 MDHEN and CDR2 SYDVKM. Full variable domain (remainder filled in from reference TRBV28 and TRBJ2-3): DVKVTQSSRYLVKRTGEKVFLECVQDMDHENMFWYRQDPGLGLRLIYFSYDVKMKEKGDIPEGYSVSREKKERFSLILESASTNQTSMYLCASSRSTDTQYFGPGTRLTVL.

The chain carries TRBV11-2 and TRBJ2-7; maybe TRBD1 (5 bases). The germline V gene has CDR1 SGHAT and CDR2 FQNNGV. The CDR3 contains 13 residues. The V end lost 5 bases, the J end lost 2 bases, and 10 bases lay between the germline ends. CDR3 in amino acids: CASSPDSTYEQYF. In DNA form, the CDR3 reads TGTGCCAGCAGCCCCGACAGTACCTACGAGCAGTACTTC.

The genes are TRBV20-1 and TRBJ1-1, with D possibly matching TRBD1 (6 bases). Trimming took off 3 bases at V and 6 bases at J, with 8 bases between the two ends. The CDR3 covers 11 residues. Germline V gene sequence: CDR1 DFQATT, CDR2 SNEGSKA (reference sequence). The chain's CDR3 is CSASPGAEAFF. The DNA for the CDR3 is TGCAGTGCTAGTCCAGGGGCTGAAGCTTTCTTT.

V is TRBV5-4 and J is TRBJ2-3; TRBD1 agrees at 9 bases. In germline, CDR1 is SGHNT, CDR2 YYREEE (reference sequence). The CDR3 is 14 residues long. V was clipped by 3 bases and J by 6 bases; unmatched bases: 5. CDR3 sequence: CASSSQGALDTQYF. Written as DNA, the CDR3 is TGTGCCAGCAGCTCACAGGGGGCCTTGGATACGCAGTATTTT.